The clone carrying this T cell receptor (beta chain) was detected only once. The antigen is unknown. The record originates from a study of cytomegalovirus exposure and HLA in healthy donors. As for the study in general: There were fewer than 130 million unique TCR beta sequences, drawn from approximately 180 million T cells, in an earlier analysis. Notes on the study in general: Specific recognition of CMV antigens was confirmed in vitro for a few chains (all CMV-associated). One variant, a missense change in DCLRE1C, was linked in a later analysis to TCR beta V- and J-gene trimming. Donor immune exposure was known only as CMV serostatus.

13 Jbeta primers and 60 Vbeta primers were used for the PCR. Sequencing used immunoSEQ multiplex PCR; TCRdb keeps in-frame clones, though not all of them. This repertoire shows 200,000 or so clones, 70% to 85% found once; its top ten account for 0.098%. Germline V gives CDR1 SGHVS, CDR2 FNYEAQ. Unmatched junction bases numbered 5, after V lost 1 base and J lost 7 bases. CDR3 size: 14 residues. This clonotype originated in a boy aged 2 to 10 in good health and CMV-seronegative. The rearrangement links TRBV7-6 to TRBJ2-7, with 9 bases identical to TRBD2. Sequences were obtained from PBMCs. CDR3 in DNA: TGTGCCAGCAGCTTAGGAGGACTAGCGTGGGAGCAGTACTTC. As protein: CASSLGGLAWEQYF.